Described below is a single TCR beta chain sequence and its context. Its antigen remains unknown. CDR3 length: 16 amino acids. CDR1 is SEHNR, CDR2 FQNEAQ, per germline (reference sequence). Losses at the gene ends were 4 bases for V and 3 bases for J; bases not matched to a gene: 6. The data derive from a study of glioma-infiltrating T cells. Study-level findings and limits: Very few CDR3 sequences were shared between tissue and blood.

Using RNA template, CDR3s of TCR alpha and beta were amplified with iRepertoire arm-PCR. Input was about 85-450 ng of tissue mRNA or PBMC total RNA. TCRdb reprocessed the multiplex PCR reads via MiXCR and lists one record per CDR3 protein. The sample records around 130,000 distinct CDR3 sequences, around 25% being singletons. This TCR was recovered from a human donor with low-grade glioma or glioblastoma, undergoing nonglioma brain surgery, or in good health (not recorded which). V is TRBV7-9 and J is TRBJ1-1, with TRBD1 matching 12 bases. Sequencing was performed on glioma tissue, nonneoplastic brain tissue, or PBMCs (not recorded which). CDR3 in DNA: TGTGCCAGCAGCTCGGGACAGGGGGCGTGGGACACTGAAGCTTTCTTT. It codes for CASSSGQGAWDTEAFF.